The T cell receptor beta chain under discussion was sequenced for a study of T cell changes during pregnancy in multiple sclerosis. Germline trimming cut 3 bases from V and 4 bases from J; bases unmatched to any gene: 26. The V gene's germline CDR1 is LGHNA and CDR2 YSLEER. This CDR3 has 22 residues. Clones were read by immunoSEQ multiplex PCR, and TCRdb kept only the in-frame ones, dropping some. Of 70,000 to 95,000 clones in the sample, about 89% were seen once. The rearrangement links TRBV4-3 to TRBJ2-2; 7 bases fit TRBD1. The material sequenced was CD4+ T cells from peripheral blood mononuclear cells, taken in the second trimester of pregnancy. The source of this sequence is a female donor with multiple sclerosis, enrolled in a pregnancy study. CDR3 loop: CASSHGPPGQPFKIGGTGELFF. CDR3 coding DNA: TGCGCCAGCAGCCACGGACCCCCGGGACAGCCGTTCAAGATAGGAGGCACCGGGGAGCTGTTTTTT.